This is a list of T cell receptor beta chains from one sample in a study of T cell repertoires in cytomegalovirus infection. TCRdb recomputed calls from the reads with MiXCR, one row per CDR3 protein. This table has around 260,000 distinct CDR3 sequences, approximately 9% appearing once. Sequenced input: PBMCs. These receptors originate from a human donor in good health (CMV status not recorded). Some clones in this sample may be carry-over from other donors' samples. The CDR3 runs from the conserved cysteine through the conserved F or W. Size is omitted from some rows. Given values are once, few, many or a class for expanded clones.

>14|TRBJ1-1|TRBV5-1|-
CASTTSTGNTEAFF
>14|TRBJ2-2|TRBV20-1|once
CSARTSGPTGELFF
>15|TRBJ2-1|TRBV6-6|few
CASSLTGNNYNEQFF
>18|TRBJ2-2|TRBV7-2|many
CASSATLTGGLVTGELFF
>14|TRBJ2-1|TRBV20-1|-
CSAFGGQGLGEQFF
>14|TRBJ2-5|TRBV6-5|many
CASSEIGGHETQYF
>15|TRBJ1-2|TRBV12-3/TRBV12-4|many
CASTRTGVMDYGYTF
>15|TRBJ2-2|TRBV2|many
CASSDRTGNTGELFF
>14|TRBJ2-3|TRBV7-2|many
CASSLLAGVDTQYF
>15|TRBJ2-7|TRBV27|many
CASSSMGGGPYEQYF
>15|TRBJ2-1|TRBV10-3|-
CAISESRPGEDEQFF
>13|TRBJ1-1|TRBV7-9|many
CASSSYRVTEAFF
>14|TRBJ2-3|TRBV2|many
CASVTGEEADTQYF
>11|TRBJ1-1|TRBV7-2|many
CASSLNVWAFF
>17|TRBJ1-5|TRBV19|many
CASSIGGFVGGNQPQHF
>16|TRBJ1-1|TRBV11-2|few
CASSSGGGQKNTEAFF
>14|TRBJ2-7|TRBV29-1|-
CSVGRTGRAYEQYF
>16|TRBJ2-2|TRBV7-2|many
CASSPSGGVSTGELFF
>14|TRBJ2-5|TRBV7-2|many
CASSLEAGRETQYF
>17|TRBJ2-7|TRBV25-1|many
CASSDARSAKNRYEQYF
>13|TRBJ2-5|TRBV20-1|few
CSASAGLKETQYF
>16|TRBJ1-3|TRBV7-8|-
CASSFGTGEVGNTIYF
>14|TRBJ2-2|TRBV11-2|many
CASSKTGSTGELFF
>14|TRBJ2-1|TRBV19|many
CASSILGGDNEQFF
>18|TRBJ2-1|TRBV4-1|many
CASSQESAGASSYNEQFF
>14|TRBJ2-5|TRBV6-6|many
CASSGLAVQETQYF
>17|TRBJ2-1|TRBV2|-
CASSRLAGESSYNEQFF
>14|TRBJ2-5|TRBV5-1|many
CASSFQADQETQYF
>14|TRBJ1-2|TRBV28|many
CASSFSRQGRGYTF